The rows below give T cell receptor beta chains drawn from one sample of a study of blood T cell repertoires in COVID-19. The repertoire was sequenced with immunoSEQ multiplex PCR; TCRdb's copy has only in-frame clones and lacks some. The sample records more than 100,000 clones, around 87% being singletons. Sequences were obtained from peripheral blood. The origin of the receptors is a man between 65 and 79 years old with active COVID-19. Each CDR3 is given with its conserved first and last residue. A D gene is named only where the DNA matches it firmly. Size is omitted from some rows. Given values are once, few, many or a class for expanded clones.

CDR3: CASSPRRGDQPQHF
DNA: TGTGCCAGCTCACCAAGGCGGGGGGATCAGCCCCAGCATTTT
size: .
V: TRBV18
D: .
J: TRBJ1-5

CDR3: CASNQGLTYEQYF
DNA: TGTGCCAGCAACCAGGGCCTAACCTACGAGCAGTACTTC
size: .
V: TRBV14
D: .
J: TRBJ2-7

CDR3: CSVKDRSSTNEKLFF
DNA: TGCAGCGTTAAGGACAGGTCTTCTACTAATGAAAAACTGTTTTTT
size: .
V: TRBV29-1
D: TRBD1
J: TRBJ1-4

CDR3: CASRPRVLTDTQYF
DNA: TGTGCCAGTAGGCCCCGGGTCCTCACAGATACGCAGTATTTT
size: .
V: TRBV19
D: .
J: TRBJ2-3

CDR3: CASSPGTLAETQYF
DNA: TGTGCCAGCTCCCCCGGGACTCTCGCAGAGACCCAGTACTTC
size: .
V: TRBV18
D: .
J: TRBJ2-5

CDR3: CASSHQTGFSYEQYF
DNA: TGCGCCAGCAGCCATCAGACAGGGTTTTCCTACGAGCAGTACTTC
size: .
V: TRBV4-1
D: TRBD1
J: TRBJ2-7

CDR3: CASSLWANYGYTF
DNA: TGTGCCAGCAGCTTGTGGGCAAACTATGGCTACACCTTC
size: .
V: TRBV5-6
D: .
J: TRBJ1-2

CDR3: CASTPTGRSNQPQHF
DNA: TGTGCCAGCACCCCGACAGGGAGGAGCAATCAGCCCCAGCATTTT
size: .
V: TRBV7-2
D: TRBD1
J: TRBJ1-5

CDR3: CASSLTREGGYTF
DNA: TGTGCCAGTAGTCTCACCAGGGAAGGAGGCTACACCTTC
size: .
V: TRBV19
D: .
J: TRBJ1-2

CDR3: CASSRSDSGRYYEQYF
DNA: TGCGCCAGCAGCCGCAGCGATAGCGGGCGGTACTACGAGCAGTACTTC
size: .
V: TRBV4-1
D: TRBD2
J: TRBJ2-7

CDR3: CASSPRGTSGNTIYF
DNA: TGTGCCAGCTCACCAAGGGGGACCTCTGGAAACACCATATATTTT
size: .
V: TRBV18
D: .
J: TRBJ1-3

CDR3: CASSSEQGSEQYF
DNA: TGTGCCAGCAGCTCGGAACAGGGGTCCGAGCAGTACTTC
size: few
V: TRBV7-7
D: TRBD1
J: TRBJ2-7

CDR3: CASSVVEGGPTDTQYF
DNA: TGTGCCAGCAGCGTAGTTGAGGGAGGGCCCACAGATACGCAGTATTTT
size: .
V: TRBV9
D: TRBD2
J: TRBJ2-3

CDR3: CASSQEPTSGDTSTDTQYF
DNA: TGCGCCAGCAGCCAAGAGCCCACTAGCGGGGACACTAGCACAGATACGCAGTATTTT
size: .
V: TRBV4-3
D: TRBD2
J: TRBJ2-3

CDR3: CASNRGGSYNEQFF
DNA: TGTGCCAGCAATCGGGGGGGATCCTACAATGAGCAGTTCTTC
size: .
V: TRBV27
D: TRBD2
J: TRBJ2-1

CDR3: CASYRRGNYNEQFF
DNA: TGTGCCAGTTACCGGCGGGGGAACTACAATGAGCAGTTCTTC
size: .
V: TRBV5-6
D: TRBD2
J: TRBJ2-1

CDR3: CATSDSLPIRQGNTEAFF
DNA: TGTGCCACCAGTGATTCCCTACCCATCCGACAGGGGAACACTGAAGCTTTCTTT
size: few
V: TRBV24-1
D: TRBD1
J: TRBJ1-1

CDR3: CASSQESAGTNYEQYF
DNA: TGTGCCAGCAGCCAAGAGTCGGCGGGGACGAACTACGAGCAGTACTTC
size: .
V: TRBV3-1/TRBV3-2
D: .
J: TRBJ2-7

CDR3: CSVSGQNTGELFF
DNA: TGCAGCGTATCGGGACAGAACACCGGGGAGCTGTTTTTT
size: few
V: TRBV29-1
D: .
J: TRBJ2-2

CDR3: CASSSRGGLGEQYF
DNA: TGTGCCAGCAGCTCTCGCGGGGGCCTTGGCGAGCAGTACTTC
size: .
V: TRBV5-6
D: .
J: TRBJ2-7

CDR3: CASSSTGVLNTEAFF
DNA: TGTGCCAGCAGCTCGACAGGCGTCTTGAACACTGAAGCTTTCTTT
size: .
V: TRBV7-8
D: .
J: TRBJ1-1

CDR3: CASSLGLPASEQFF
DNA: TGTGCCAGCAGCCTGGGACTTCCCGCCAGTGAGCAGTTCTTC
size: once
V: TRBV9
D: .
J: TRBJ2-1

CDR3: CASSYQRAQYF
DNA: TGTGCCAGCAGTTACCAGCGAGCGCAGTATTTT
size: .
V: TRBV6-5
D: .
J: TRBJ2-3

CDR3: CASKRGLTDTQYF
DNA: TGCGCCAGCAAACGGGGACTCACAGATACGCAGTATTTT
size: .
V: TRBV4-1
D: .
J: TRBJ2-3

CDR3: CASSSPRTGRVNEQFF
DNA: TGTGCCAGCAGCTCACCCCGGACCGGGAGGGTCAATGAGCAGTTCTTC
size: .
V: TRBV27
D: TRBD2
J: TRBJ2-1

CDR3: CSASLRGHGYTF
DNA: TGCAGTGCTAGTCTCAGGGGGCATGGCTACACCTTC
size: .
V: TRBV20-1
D: TRBD1
J: TRBJ1-2

CDR3: CASSLPGAGRTGELFF
DNA: TGCGCCAGCAGCCTACCGGGAGCGGGAAGGACCGGGGAGCTGTTTTTT
size: .
V: TRBV5-1
D: TRBD2
J: TRBJ2-2

CDR3: CSVTTYHQETQYF
DNA: TGCAGCGTTACTACGTACCACCAAGAGACCCAGTACTTC
size: .
V: TRBV29-1
D: .
J: TRBJ2-5

CDR3: CASSGDRVFSGANVLTF
DNA: TGTGCCAGCAGCGGGGACAGGGTTTTCTCTGGGGCCAACGTCCTGACTTTC
size: .
V: TRBV2
D: TRBD1
J: TRBJ2-6

CDR3: CASSQGTGTLNYGYTF
DNA: TGCGCCAGCAGCCAGGGAACCGGGACACTTAACTATGGCTACACCTTC
size: few
V: TRBV4-1
D: .
J: TRBJ1-2

CDR3: CASSLGLAGVFGELFF
DNA: TGTGCCAGCAGCTTAGGTCTAGCGGGAGTGTTCGGGGAGCTGTTTTTT
size: .
V: TRBV11-1
D: TRBD2
J: TRBJ2-2

CDR3: CAISERSGLNTDTQYF
DNA: TGTGCCATCAGTGAGCGGAGCGGTCTTAACACAGATACGCAGTATTTT
size: .
V: TRBV10-3
D: .
J: TRBJ2-3

CDR3: CASTSLRGHEQYF
DNA: TGTGCCAGCACCTCCCTACGCGGCCACGAGCAGTACTTC
size: .
V: TRBV7-2
D: .
J: TRBJ2-7

CDR3: CASSPAGREGMNEQFF
DNA: TGTGCCAGCTCACCAGCGGGCAGGGAGGGTATGAATGAGCAGTTCTTC
size: .
V: TRBV18
D: TRBD2
J: TRBJ2-1

CDR3: CASSLGLAGEQFF
DNA: TGTGCCAGCAGTTTAGGACTAGCGGGAGAGCAGTTCTTC
size: .
V: TRBV27
D: TRBD2
J: TRBJ2-1

CDR3: CASLRTGVNQPQHF
DNA: TGTGCCAGCCTTCGGACAGGGGTCAATCAGCCCCAGCATTTT
size: .
V: TRBV28
D: TRBD1
J: TRBJ1-5

CDR3: CASSQSPREGRRETQYF
DNA: TGCGCCAGCAGTCAATCGCCGAGGGAGGGCCGTAGGGAGACCCAGTACTTC
size: .
V: TRBV23-1
D: TRBD2
J: TRBJ2-5

CDR3: CASSLAVVPAGEQYF
DNA: TGCGCCAGCAGCTTGGCCGTTGTCCCCGCCGGCGAGCAGTACTTC
size: .
V: TRBV5-1
D: .
J: TRBJ2-7

CDR3: CASSFRDRGGTEAFF
DNA: TGTGCCAGCAGCTTCCGGGACAGGGGAGGCACTGAAGCTTTCTTT
size: .
V: TRBV5-4
D: TRBD1
J: TRBJ1-1

CDR3: CATPGVTGELFF
DNA: TGTGCCACCCCAGGCGTCACCGGGGAGCTGTTTTTT
size: .
V: TRBV28
D: .
J: TRBJ2-2

CDR3: CASRAKKFRGHETQYF
DNA: TGTGCCAGCAGAGCCAAGAAATTCAGGGGGCACGAGACCCAGTACTTC
size: .
V: TRBV14
D: TRBD1
J: TRBJ2-5

CDR3: CASSSLGAEQYF
DNA: TGTGCCAGCAGTTCCCTGGGGGCCGAGCAGTACTTC
size: .
V: TRBV27
D: .
J: TRBJ2-7

CDR3: CATSVAPSAGGTGEQFF
DNA: TGTGCCACCAGTGTAGCCCCCTCAGCGGGAGGGACGGGTGAGCAGTTCTTC
size: once
V: TRBV24-1
D: TRBD2
J: TRBJ2-1

CDR3: CASSLGQGSEKLFF
DNA: TGCGCCAGCAGCTTGGGCCAGGGGAGTGAAAAACTGTTTTTT
size: .
V: TRBV5-1
D: .
J: TRBJ1-4

CDR3: CASSLRFF
DNA: TGTGCCAGCTCTCTTAGATTCTTC
size: .
V: TRBV27
D: .
J: TRBJ2-1